The 29 T cell receptor beta chains given below trace back to one sample, sequenced in a study of T-cell memory formation after mild COVID-19. TCRdb reanalysed the 5' RACE reads using MiXCR and keeps one entry per CDR3 protein. The sample holds 95,000 to 110,000 distinct CDR3 sequences, under 15% seen once. The sequencing sample was made of PBMCs or a T cell subset sorted from them (not recorded which). The receptors derive from a young man who had mild COVID-19 (a few samples of this study predate the infection). Cell type and time point are not known.

CDR3 in DNA: TGTGCCAGCAGTGATTTTGGCAAAACGAGCTCCTACAATGAGCAGTTCTTC. This codes for CASSDFGKTSSYNEQFF. The gene calls are TRBV2 and TRBJ2-1; D remains ambiguous. V lost 3 bases, J lost 0 bases, and 15 bases lay in between. The CDR3 loop spans 17 amino acids. The germline V gene encodes CDR1 SNHLY and CDR2 FYNNEI.

The table lists this clonotype with many counts. V usage is TRBV6-5 and J usage is TRBJ2-5, with D perhaps matching TRBD1 or TRBD2 (5 bases each). V was cut by 5 bases and J by 4 bases, with 17 bases left in between. Germline values: CDR1 MNHEY, CDR2 SVGAGI. The CDR3 runs 15 residues. The CDR3 protein is CASSPGAREGETQYF. The DNA for the CDR3 is TGTGCCAGCAGTCCCGGGGCTCGAGAGGGAGAGACCCAGTACTTC.

Ten or more counts support this clonotype. The genes are TRBV12-3 or TRBV12-4 and TRBJ1-1, with D hard to call. The CDR3 consists of 13 residues. V gave up 1 base and J gave up 3 bases, with 6 bases separating them. The CDR3 nucleotides read TGTGCCAGCAGTTTAGGTTGGGACACTGAAGCTTTCTTT. Translation: CASSLGWDTEAFF.

This clonotype has only a few counts. The chain employs TRBV7-9 and TRBJ2-7; 10 bases line up with TRBD1. After removal of 4 bases from V and 5 bases from J, the junction contained 2 bases not matched to a gene. Germline V gives CDR1 SEHNR, CDR2 FQNEAQ (reference sequence). This CDR3 is 13 amino acids long. Here the CDR3 reads CASSWTGGDEQYV. DNA for the CDR3: TGTGCCAGCAGCTGGACAGGGGGAGACGAGCAGTACGTC.

V is TRBV27 and J is TRBJ2-7; 10 bases align to TRBD2. The CDR3 is made up of 15 amino acids. Germline V gives CDR1 MNHEY, CDR2 SMNVEV (reference sequence). Unmatched junction bases numbered 9, after V lost 5 bases and J lost 5 bases. CDR3 residues: CASSALERGGNEQYF. In nucleotides, the CDR3 is TGTGCCAGCAGTGCCCTGGAGCGGGGGGGCAACGAGCAGTACTTC.

This rearrangement joins TRBV6-2 or TRBV6-3 to TRBJ2-5; TRBD1 is a possible D gene (5 bases). V dropped 11 bases and J dropped 1 base, with 20 bases sitting between them. The CDR3 sequence is 15 residues long. The germline V gene encodes CDR1 MNHEY and CDR2 SVGEGT. CDR3 residues: CAARTATVRQETQYF. Here the CDR3 DNA reads TGTGCCGCACGAACCGCGACAGTACGCCAAGAGACCCAGTACTTC.

This clonotype has more than one count but fewer than ten. The V and J genes are TRBV29-1 and TRBJ1-2, with a tentative D call TRBD1 (5 bases). This CDR3 contains 17 residues. Deletions cut 4 bases from V and 1 base from J, with 22 bases between. Germline V gene lookup returns CDR1 SQVTM and CDR2 ANQGSEA. CDR3 nucleotide sequence: TGCAGCGTTGCCCCCTCCACAGGAGTCCCCCTTAACTATGGCTACACCTTC. It encodes CSVAPSTGVPLNYGYTF.

This clonotype showed up just a few times. V usage is TRBV4-1 and J usage is TRBJ2-2; 14 bases match TRBD2. J lost 5 bases, V lost 0 bases, and 8 bases had no gene match. There are 19 residues in the CDR3. CDR1 and CDR2 (germline): MGHRA, YSYEKL. In nucleotides, the CDR3 is TGCGCCAGCAGCCAAGATGGGGGACTAGCGGGGGTAGTGACCGGGGAGCTGTTTTTT. Amino acid sequence: CASSQDGGLAGVVTGELFF.

This sequence joins TRBV4-3 and TRBJ1-1; D gene unclear. Looked up from germline, CDR1 is LGHNA and CDR2 is YSLEER. Trimming left V 0 bases short and J 4 bases short, with 6 bases between. The CDR3 contains 13 residues. The CDR3 bases are TGCGCCAGCAGCCAAGATTCATTCACTGAAGCTTTCTTT. Translation gives CASSQDSFTEAFF.

This clonotype has just a few counts. The chain links TRBV4-2 to TRBJ2-7, with D perhaps TRBD2 (6 bases). The CDR3 spans 13 residues. Trimming removed 4 bases at V and 3 bases at J, with 10 bases between. CDR1 is LGHNA, CDR2 YNFKEQ, per germline. CDR3 sequence reads: CASSPGGNYEQYF. DNA for the CDR3: TGTGCCAGCAGCCCCGGGGGAAACTACGAGCAGTACTTC.

V and J are TRBV29-1 and TRBJ2-1, with TRBD1 matching over 7 bases. Germline CDR1 is SQVTM and CDR2 is ANQGSEA. The CDR3 covers 12 residues. Losses at the gene ends were 3 bases for V and 7 bases for J; bases not matched to a gene: 3. CDR3 in DNA: TGCAGCGTTGACCAGGGGGAGAATGAGCAGTTCTTC. Its protein product is CSVDQGENEQFF.

The sample holds many counts of this clonotype. The chain combines TRBV5-1 with TRBJ2-5, with TRBD2 identical over 8 bases. Germline V gene lookup returns CDR1 SGHRS and CDR2 YFSETQ. J was trimmed by 3 bases and V by 4 bases; bases with no gene match: 5. The CDR3 has 14 residues. The CDR3: CASSPGGNEETQYF. The CDR3 region has the DNA TGCGCCAGCAGCCCGGGGGGGAACGAAGAGACCCAGTACTTC. The full variable domain, completed using reference TRBV5-1 and TRBJ2-5, is KAGVTQTPRYLIKTRGQQVTLSCSPISGHRSVSWYQQTPGQGLQFLFEYFSETQRNKGNFPGRFSGRQFSNSRSEMNVSTLELGDSALYLCASSPGGNEETQYFGPGTRLLVL.

A few counts support this clonotype. The chain has TRBV6-6 and TRBJ1-6; D is ambiguous. V lost 5 bases to trimming and J lost 2 bases, with 7 bases between them. The germline CDR1 and CDR2 sequences are MNHNY and SVGAGI (reference sequence). This CDR3 is 14 amino acids long. As DNA, the CDR3 is TGTGCCAGCAGTGCCGGGACCTATAATTCACCCCTCCACTTT. Translating it yields CASSAGTYNSPLHF.

In this sample, this clonotype turned up once. The genes are TRBV30 and TRBJ1-6; tentatively, D is TRBD1 (5 bases). Germline assignment: CDR1 GTSNPN and CDR2 SVGIG (reference sequence). The CDR3 has 19 amino acids. Deletions cut 7 bases from V and 0 bases from J, with 25 bases between. The CDR3 coding sequence is TGTGCCTTTTTTTCCCACCCCGGGACCAAAAGCTCCTATAATTCACCCCTCCACTTT. Amino acid sequence: CAFFSHPGTKSSYNSPLHF.

This clonotype occurred a few times. This rearrangement joins TRBV5-6 to TRBJ2-5, with a weak D call TRBD1 (6 bases). The germline V and J ends were trimmed by 4 bases and 1 base, with 17 bases remaining between them. Per the germline V gene, CDR1 is SGHDT and CDR2 is YYEEEE. The CDR3 consists of 16 residues. In DNA, the CDR3 is TGTGCCAGCAGCATAGACGGACAGAATCTCCAAGAGACCCAGTACTTC. This sequence encodes CASSIDGQNLQETQYF.

In its sample, this clonotype was seen many times. V and J are TRBV7-9 and TRBJ1-1; no clear D gene. Trimming took off 1 base at V and 1 base at J, with 10 bases between the two ends. The CDR3 sequence is 15 residues long. In germline, CDR1 is SEHNR, CDR2 FQNEAQ (reference sequence). The CDR3 sequence is CASSLGTAWNTEAFF. DNA for the CDR3: TGTGCCAGCAGCTTAGGGACGGCTTGGAACACTGAAGCTTTCTTT.

The V gene is TRBV7-9, the J gene TRBJ1-2; D might be TRBD1 (5 bases). This CDR3 has 13 amino acids. CDR1 SEHNR and CDR2 FQNEAQ come from the germline V gene (reference sequence). The V and J ends lost 1 base and 3 bases respectively, with 6 bases between them. The DNA of the CDR3 is TGTGCCAGCAGCTTAGGGGGACACTATGGCTACACCTTC. Translating it yields CASSLGGHYGYTF.

This clonotype turned up a few times. This rearrangement joins TRBV20-1 to TRBJ2-7; D not resolved. This CDR3 region has 13 residues. V was trimmed by 6 bases and J by 0 bases, leaving 12 bases between them. CDR1 DFQATT and CDR2 SNEGSKA come from the germline V gene (reference sequence). CDR3: CSAKPMSSYEQYV. CDR3 coding DNA: TGCAGTGCGAAACCGATGAGCTCCTACGAGCAGTACGTC.

In this sample, this clonotype is large (0.1 to 1%). The CDR3 loop reads CATGTRGGGRFF. For the CDR3, the DNA is TGTGCCACCGGGACTAGAGGGGGGGGTCGGTTCTTC. This chain links TRBV27 with TRBJ2-1; 8 bases agree with TRBD2. Trimming cost V 10 bases and J 15 bases; bases outside gene matches: 14. The germline CDR1 and CDR2 sequences are MNHEY and SMNVEV (reference sequence). The CDR3 has 12 amino acids.

The V and J genes are TRBV7-2 and TRBJ1-2, with TRBD1 matching over 9 bases. The J segment lost 8 bases and the V segment lost 4 bases, leaving 11 bases of the junction unmatched. Germline V gene sequence: CDR1 SGHTA, CDR2 FQGNSA. The CDR3 has 15 amino acids. The CDR3 sequence: CASSWPPGQGRGYTF. CDR3 nucleotide sequence: TGTGCCAGCAGCTGGCCGCCGGGACAGGGCCGCGGCTACACCTTC.

This clonotype was counted between two and nine times. The V and J genes are TRBV19 and TRBJ1-1; possibly TRBD1 for D (6 bases). CDR1 is LNHDA, CDR2 SQIVND, per germline (reference sequence). With 9 bases removed from V and 3 bases from J, the gap between germline ends came to 17 bases. CDR3 length: 14 amino acids. This CDR3 reads CASNDRGTYTEAFF. The CDR3 DNA reads TGTGCCAGCAATGATAGAGGGACATACACTGAAGCTTTCTTT.

The rearrangement uses TRBV4-1 and TRBJ1-5; tentative D call: TRBD1 (5 bases). Germline V gene sequence: CDR1 MGHRA, CDR2 YSYEKL. This CDR3 is built from 16 residues. V was shortened by 2 bases and J by 0 bases, with 11 bases between the two germline ends. The chain's CDR3 is CASSQMTEDSNQPQHF. CDR3 nucleotide sequence: TGCGCCAGCAGCCAAATGACAGAAGATAGCAATCAGCCCCAGCATTTT.

The V gene is TRBV29-1, the J gene TRBJ1-5; 7 nucleotides agree with TRBD1. This CDR3 is 15 amino acids long. V dropped 0 bases and J dropped 2; count of bases not matched to a gene: 4. The germline V gene encodes CDR1 SQVTM and CDR2 ANQGSEA. CDR3 amino acids: CSVEEGRGGNQPQHF. DNA for the CDR3: TGCAGCGTTGAAGAAGGCAGGGGGGGCAATCAGCCCCAGCATTTT.

The V gene is TRBV28, the J gene TRBJ2-7, with 7 bases identical to TRBD1. CDR3 length equals 13 residues. Germline trimming cut 7 bases from V and 0 bases from J; bases unmatched to any gene: 3. From germline, CDR1 is MDHEN and CDR2 SYDVKM. The CDR3 loop is CASTGTASYEQYV. The DNA for the CDR3 is TGTGCCAGCACAGGGACAGCCTCCTACGAGCAGTACGTC.

The chain has TRBV9 and TRBJ2-3; 8 positions match TRBD1. This CDR3 has 15 amino acids. Germline CDR1 is SGDLS and CDR2 is YYNGEE. Trimming at V came to 3 bases and at J to 0 bases, leaving 3 bases not matched to a gene. The CDR3 here is CASSAWDRSTDTQYF. Written as DNA, the CDR3 is TGTGCCAGCAGCGCTTGGGACAGGAGCACAGATACGCAGTATTTT.

This clonotype was detected only a few times. The rearrangement links TRBV4-3 to TRBJ1-1; D call uncertain. The CDR3 spans 14 residues. Germline CDR1 and CDR2: LGHNA and YSLEER. V shed 1 base and J shed 3 bases, with 9 bases lying between them. The CDR3 loop is CASSQGVGYTEAFF. In nucleotides, the CDR3 is TGCGCCAGCAGCCAAGGAGTCGGGTACACTGAAGCTTTCTTT.

The rearrangement links TRBV20-1 to TRBJ2-7; D may be TRBD1 or TRBD2 (5 bases each). Germline CDR1 and CDR2: DFQATT and SNEGSKA (reference sequence). Trimming removed 0 bases at V and 5 bases at J, with 32 bases between. There are 20 residues in the CDR3. The CDR3 protein is CSARDPAGAWGFVGSDEQYF. For the CDR3, the DNA is TGCAGTGCTAGAGATCCCGCCGGGGCCTGGGGGTTCGTGGGGTCGGACGAGCAGTACTTC.

This chain uses TRBV29-1 with TRBJ2-1; 7 bases align to TRBD2. The germline gives CDR1 SQVTM, CDR2 ANQGSEA. The CDR3 sequence is 14 residues long. J lost 3 bases, V lost 3 bases, and 5 bases had no gene match. This CDR3 reads CSVDPGLDYNEQFF. CDR3 DNA sequence: TGCAGCGTTGATCCTGGACTAGACTACAATGAGCAGTTCTTC.

In this sample, this clonotype turned up many times. The V gene is TRBV7-2, the J gene TRBJ2-3, with D perhaps TRBD1 (5 bases). The germline gives CDR1 SGHTA, CDR2 FQGNSA. The CDR3 is made up of 12 amino acids. Trimming took 3 bases from V and 4 from J, leaving 5 bases between them. CDR3 coding DNA: TGTGCCAGCAGCTTCAGGGCAGATACGCAGTATTTT. It specifies CASSFRADTQYF.